A selection of T cell receptor beta chains follows, all from one sample in a study of CD8+CD57+ T cells in acquired aplastic anemia. MiXCR was run by TCRdb on the reads, yielding one entry per CDR3 protein. Here the sample spans about 190,000 distinct CDR3 sequences, approximately 49% being singletons. The source material was sorted CD4+, CD8+, or CD8+CD57+ T cells (not recorded which) from PBMCs. These receptors were taken from a human donor in good health, serving as a control. Both conserved end residues are part of each CDR3. D genes are given only for firm matches. Clone size is shown for a subset of rows, as once, few, many or a class of expanded clone.

TRBV2,TRBD1,NA,TRBJ2-3,CASSSGQRTDTQYF,TGTGCCAGCAGTTCGGGACAGCGCACAGATACGCAGTATTTT
TRBV7-8,NA,NA,TRBJ1-2,CASSLDRGGYTF,TGTGCCAGCAGCTTAGATAGGGGAGGCTACACCTTC
TRBV29-1,TRBD2,NA,TRBJ2-7,CSVGSAGAGEQYF,TGCAGCGTTGGATCAGCGGGAGCAGGCGAGCAGTACTTC
TRBV6-6,NA,many,TRBJ2-7,CASSYGGSYEQYF,TGTGCCAGCAGTTACGGGGGCAGCTACGAGCAGTACTTC
TRBV10-3,TRBD2,NA,TRBJ2-4,CASSRLAGPPVF,TGTGCCAGCAGTCGACTAGCGGGGCCTCCGGTGTTC
TRBV5-1,NA,many,TRBJ1-5,CASSLGGGGQPQHF,TGCGCCAGCAGCCTCGGGGGGGGGGGTCAGCCCCAGCATTTT
TRBV5-5,NA,many,TRBJ1-1,CASSFAGQNTEAFF,TGTGCCAGCAGCTTTGCGGGACAGAACACTGAAGCTTTCTTT
TRBV4-1,NA,many,TRBJ2-1,CASSPPAQGLSYNEQFF,TGCGCCAGCAGCCCCCCCGCGCAGGGCCTATCCTACAATGAGCAGTTCTTC
TRBV5-5,TRBD2,NA,TRBJ2-1,CASSLGGGGGYNEQFF,TGTGCCAGCAGTTTGGGCGGGGGGGGGGGCTACAATGAGCAGTTCTTC
TRBV4-3,NA,NA,TRBJ1-4,CVSSQDAQRGVEKLFF,TGCGTCAGCAGCCAAGATGCACAGAGAGGGGTTGAAAAACTGTTTTTT
TRBV19,NA,few,TRBJ2-6,CASSIKKKGRLSREERSGASVLTF,TGTGCCAGTAGTATAAAAAAAAAGGGACGATTGTCGCGTGAGGAACGCTCTGGGGCCAGCGTCCTGACTTTC
TRBV5-1,TRBD1,many,TRBJ1-4,CASSLAGQSATNEKLFF,TGCGCCAGCAGCTTGGCGGGACAGAGTGCAACTAATGAAAAACTGTTTTTT
TRBV5-1,TRBD1,NA,TRBJ1-1,CASSFRQGAGAEAFF,TGCGCCAGCAGCTTTCGACAGGGGGCAGGTGCTGAAGCTTTCTTT
TRBV7-9,NA,NA,TRBJ1-3,CASSLARVTSGNTIHF,TGTGCCAGCAGCTTAGCGCGGGTTACGTCTGGAAACACCATACATTTT
TRBV6-5,NA,many,TRBJ1-2,CASSGAAGRLKGGYGYTF,TGTGCCAGCAGTGGGGCCGCGGGACGCCTTAAAGGGGGCTATGGCTACACCTTC
TRBV10-3,NA,NA,TRBJ2-3,CASSSSVSTDTQYF,TGTGCCAGCAGTTCTTCAGTCAGCACAGATACGCAGTATTTT
TRBV2,NA,NA,TRBJ1-2,CASTLGLTGNYGYTF,TGTGCCAGCACCCTGGGGTTGACAGGCAACTATGGCTACACCTTC
TRBV20-1,NA,NA,TRBJ1-1,CSARGHERDTEAFF,TGCAGTGCTAGAGGGCATGAAAGGGACACTGAAGCTTTCTTT
TRBV15,NA,NA,TRBJ1-5,CATSRGSYVEPQHF,TGTGCCACCAGCAGAGGTTCGTATGTGGAGCCCCAGCATTTT
TRBV10-1,NA,few,TRBJ2-4,CASRAPGQAKNIQYF,TGTGCCAGCAGGGCCCCCGGTCAGGCCAAAAACATTCAGTACTTC
TRBV7-9,TRBD1,NA,TRBJ2-7,CASSRGQGANEQYF,TGTGCCAGCAGCCGGGGACAGGGTGCCAACGAGCAGTACTTC
TRBV5-6,TRBD1,NA,TRBJ1-1,CASSLGQGGDTEAFF,TGTGCCAGCAGCTTGGGACAGGGGGGAGACACTGAAGCTTTCTTT
TRBV7-9,NA,few,TRBJ2-7,CASSSMGRGYEQYF,TGTGCCAGCAGCTCGATGGGCAGGGGCTACGAGCAGTACTTC